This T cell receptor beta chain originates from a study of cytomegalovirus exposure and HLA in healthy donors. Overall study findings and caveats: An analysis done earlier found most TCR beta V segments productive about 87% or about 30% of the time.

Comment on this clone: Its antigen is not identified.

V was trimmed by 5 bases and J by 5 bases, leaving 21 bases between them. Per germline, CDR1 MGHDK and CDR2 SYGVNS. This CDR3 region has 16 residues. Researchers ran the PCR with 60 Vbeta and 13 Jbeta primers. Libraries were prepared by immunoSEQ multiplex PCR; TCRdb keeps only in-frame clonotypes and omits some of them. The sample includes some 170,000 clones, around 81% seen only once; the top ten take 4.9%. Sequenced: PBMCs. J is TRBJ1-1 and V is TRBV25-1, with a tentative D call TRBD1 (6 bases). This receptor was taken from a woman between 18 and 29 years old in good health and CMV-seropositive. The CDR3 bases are TGTGCCAGCAGTCAGCCCCGCGGGGGGGGCAGTACTGAAGCTTTCTTT. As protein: CASSQPRGGGSTEAFF.